What follows are 29 T cell receptor beta chains derived from one specimen sequenced in a study of shared clonotypes between healthy human individuals. Clones were read by immunoSEQ multiplex PCR, and TCRdb kept only the in-frame ones, dropping some. Found here are fewer than 600,000 clones, roughly 77% of them singletons; the top ten hold around 14%. Sample: PBMCs. All receptors come from a woman in her thirties or forties in good health. Some clones in this sample may be carry-over from other donors' samples.

The J gene is TRBJ2-1, the V gene TRBV5-1; D is perhaps TRBD1 (6 bases). Per germline, CDR1 SGHRS and CDR2 YFSETQ. The V end was cut by 4 bases, the J end by 10 bases, with 18 bases between. This CDR3 contains 14 residues. In DNA, the CDR3 is TGCGCCAGCAGCAAGGACAGTTCAGTTGTAGAGCAGTTCTTC. Protein: CASSKDSSVVEQFF.

This clone was seen more than once but under ten times. This chain joins TRBV28 and TRBJ1-1, with D hard to call. Germline-derived CDR1 and CDR2 are MDHEN and SYDVKM. Trimming pared 5 bases from V and 3 bases from J, leaving 16 bases between. The CDR3 is 15 residues long. This CDR3 reads CASSQPKGRDTEAFF. Written as DNA, the CDR3 is TGTGCCAGCAGTCAACCAAAAGGTCGGGACACTGAAGCTTTCTTT.

This clone occurred once. The rearrangement links TRBV29-1 to TRBJ2-5; D is uncertain. The J call may not be correct, given that the DNA end is closer to TRBJ2-7. The CDR3 loop spans 11 amino acids. Per germline, CDR1 SQVTM and CDR2 ANQGSEA. The CDR3 protein is CSVRIAYEQYF. Written as DNA, the CDR3 is TGCAGCGTTAGGATTGCTTACGAGCAGTACTTC.

This clone was seen only a few times. V usage is TRBV30 and J usage is TRBJ1-1; D is perhaps TRBD1 (5 bases). Trimming took off 3 bases at V and 2 bases at J, with 7 bases between the two ends. Germline loops: CDR1 GTSNPN, CDR2 SVGIG (reference sequence). CDR3 length: 12 amino acids. CDR3 loop: CAWRQANTEAFF. The CDR3 region has the DNA TGTGCCTGGAGACAGGCTAACACTGAAGCTTTCTTT.

The chain has TRBV4-1 and TRBJ2-3; a possible D gene is TRBD1 (5 bases). The germline gives CDR1 MGHRA, CDR2 YSYEKL. The CDR3 consists of 14 residues. The V end lost 0 bases, the J end lost 3 bases, and 7 bases lay between the germline ends. This CDR3 reads CASSQDRVTDTQYF. The CDR3 coding sequence is TGCGCCAGCAGCCAAGACAGGGTAACAGATACGCAGTATTTT.

The CDR3 coding sequence is TGTGCCAGCAGTTCCTTCGGACAGGGGGCCTACGAGCAGTACTTC. Translated, it gives CASSSFGQGAYEQYF. V is TRBV6-5 and J is TRBJ2-7; 10 bases map to TRBD1. Germline V CDR1 and CDR2: MNHEY, SVGAGI. This CDR3 has 15 residues. Trimming removed 4 bases from V and 2 bases from J; junction bases left unmatched: 5.

The V gene is TRBV7-9, the J gene TRBJ2-5; TRBD1 agrees at 10 bases. Matching the DNA end better, TRBJ2-7 makes the J call doubtful. The CDR3 loop spans 13 amino acids. Germline CDR1 reads SEHNR; CDR2 reads FQNEAQ (reference sequence). The DNA for the CDR3 is TGTGCCGGGGGCCGGGACAGGGGCCGCGAGCAGTACTTC. Its protein product is CAGGRDRGREQYF.

This chain connects TRBV9 to TRBJ2-5; 7 bases map to TRBD1. Germline trimming cut 0 bases from V and 4 bases from J; bases unmatched to any gene: 9. Germline CDR1 reads SGDLS; CDR2 reads YYNGEE. The CDR3 loop spans 16 amino acids. In DNA form, the CDR3 reads TGTGCCAGCAGCGTAGCCCCCGGGACAGTGGGAGAGACCCAGTACTTC. As protein: CASSVAPGTVGETQYF. Using reference TRBV9 and TRBJ2-5 for the parts outside the CDR3, the full variable domain is DSGVTQTPKHLITATGQRVTLRCSPRSGDLSVYWYQQSLDQGLQFLIQYYNGEERAKGNILERFSAQQFPDLHSELNLSSLELGDSALYFCASSVAPGTVGETQYFGPGTRLLVL.

This chain links TRBV9 with TRBJ1-2; D unresolved. The CDR3 has 16 residues. Trimming took 2 bases from V and 5 from J, leaving 19 bases between them. Germline V lookup: CDR1 SGDLS, CDR2 YYNGEE. CDR3 DNA sequence: TGTGCCAGCAGCGTTGGTCCTTCCAGGACCTTATATGGCTACACCTTC. The encoded protein is CASSVGPSRTLYGYTF.

The chain combines TRBV5-1 with TRBJ2-1; TRBD2 aligns across 7 bases. CDR1 is SGHRS and CDR2 is YFSETQ in the germline V gene. V shed 0 bases, J shed 5 bases, and the junction held 2 bases outside the gene matches. This CDR3 is built from 14 residues. The CDR3 coding sequence is TGCGCCAGCAGCTTGGGGCTAGCGGACAATGAGCAGTTCTTC. It is translated as CASSLGLADNEQFF.

This clone was seen many times. Other DNA sequences in the sample encode the same CDR3. In DNA, the CDR3 is TGTGCCAGCAGCCCGGCTTATGGACTTTTAGGACAGGGCGGAGACATTCAGTACTTC. Amino acids: CASSPAYGLLGQGGDIQYF. The chain combines TRBV7-2 with TRBJ2-4, with 8 nucleotides matching TRBD1. The germline gives CDR1 SGHTA, CDR2 FQGNSA. V shed 5 bases and J 8 bases; nucleotides not matched to a gene: 23. The CDR3 extends over 19 amino acids.

The V call is TRBV15, the J call TRBJ2-5; TRBD1 agrees at 12 bases. V was clipped by 3 bases and J by 5 bases; unmatched bases: 10. The V gene's germline CDR1 is LNHNV and CDR2 YYDKDF (reference sequence). This CDR3 spans 17 amino acids. This CDR3 reads CATSRGTGGATAETQYF. Written as DNA, the CDR3 is TGTGCCACCAGCAGGGGGACAGGGGGCGCAACGGCGGAGACCCAGTACTTC.

This clone was detected only once. The rearrangement joins TRBV15 to TRBJ2-3; 11 bases are a match to TRBD2. There are 16 residues in the CDR3. V lost 1 base and J lost 5; bases outside the gene matches: 5. CDR1 and CDR2 (germline): LNHNV, YYDKDF (reference sequence). The CDR3 protein is CATSRVAGGQRDTQYF. Here the CDR3 DNA reads TGTGCCACCAGCAGAGTAGCGGGAGGGCAAAGAGATACGCAGTATTTT.

This chain connects TRBV15 to TRBJ2-3; 16 bases agree with TRBD2. The CDR3 is made up of 18 amino acids. V lost 3 bases, J lost 6 bases, and 9 bases stayed unmatched. Germline CDR1 LNHNV, CDR2 YYDKDF (reference sequence). DNA for the CDR3: TGTGCCACCAGCAGGGAACCGGGACTAGCGGGAGGGGCTGATACGCAGTATTTT. Translated: CATSREPGLAGGADTQYF.

The chain combines TRBV5-1 with TRBJ2-1; 8 bases align to TRBD1. V was clipped by 4 bases and J by 0 bases; unmatched bases: 9. This CDR3 has 17 amino acids. CDR1 SGHRS and CDR2 YFSETQ come from the germline V gene. In DNA form, the CDR3 reads TGCGCCAGCAGCGGACAGGGCTCAACTAGCTCCTACAATGAGCAGTTCTTC. The encoded protein is CASSGQGSTSSYNEQFF.

The table lists this clone with a count of one. V usage is TRBV7-9 and J usage is TRBJ1-2; possible D gene TRBD1, 6 bases. The CDR3 sequence is 15 residues long. Trimming took 1 base from V and 7 from J, leaving 16 bases between them. Germline lookup yields CDR1 SEHNR and CDR2 FQNEAQ (reference sequence). The CDR3, as DNA: TGTGCCAGCAGCTTAGGACAGGCCCCCGCCCGTGGCTACACCTTC. It yields the protein CASSLGQAPARGYTF.

This rearrangement joins TRBV29-1 to TRBJ2-1, with D possibly TRBD1 on 5 matching bases. Germline assignment: CDR1 SQVTM and CDR2 ANQGSEA. Trimming left V 6 bases short and J 4 bases short, with 10 bases between. This CDR3 region has 12 residues. CDR3 region: CSVQAAYNEQFF. The CDR3 region has the DNA TGCAGCGTACAGGCAGCTTACAATGAGCAGTTCTTC.

This chain uses TRBV10-3 with TRBJ2-7; D ambiguous. Trimming stripped 4 bases from V and 0 bases from J, with 4 bases between. The germline V gene has CDR1 ENHRY and CDR2 SYGVKD. The CDR3 extends over 12 amino acids. CDR3 protein: CAISADSYEQYF. CDR3 coding DNA: TGTGCCATCAGTGCCGACTCCTACGAGCAGTACTTC.

The J gene is TRBJ1-5, the V gene TRBV18; D uncertain. CDR1 KGHSH and CDR2 LQKENI come from the germline V gene. CDR3 size: 14 residues. V lost 5 bases and J lost 1, with 9 bases in between. CDR3 nucleotide sequence: TGTGCCAGCTCAGTGTCCCAGAGCAATCAGCCCCAGCATTTT. It specifies CASSVSQSNQPQHF.

The rearrangement uses TRBV5-6 and TRBJ2-7; 7 nucleotides match TRBD2. The germline V gene encodes CDR1 SGHDT and CDR2 YYEEEE. The ends lost 4 bases at V and 0 bases at J; junction bases unmatched: 1. The CDR3 has 13 amino acids. CDR3 sequence reads: CASSRDYSYEQYF. The CDR3 region has the DNA TGTGCCAGCAGCCGGGACTACTCCTACGAGCAGTACTTC.

V is TRBV30 and J is TRBJ2-7; D is ambiguous. The CDR3 is 12 amino acids. CDR1 GTSNPN and CDR2 SVGIG come from the germline V gene (reference sequence). Between the trimmed V and J ends, which lost 0 bases and 4 bases, there was a span of 7 bases. For the CDR3, the DNA is TGTGCCTGGAGTGTTAAAGGGTACGAGCAGTACTTC. Encoded protein: CAWSVKGYEQYF. The variable domain in full, with the rest retrieved from reference TRBV30 and TRBJ2-7, is SQTIHQWPATLVQPVGSPLSLECTVEGTSNPNLYWYRQAAGRGLQLLFYSVGIGQISSEVPQNLSASRPQDRQFILSSKKLLLSDSGFYLCAWSVKGYEQYFGPGTRLTVT.

The chain has TRBV2 and TRBJ1-1; TRBD1 aligns across 10 bases. V lost 6 bases, J lost 1 base, and 5 bases stayed unmatched. CDR3 length equals 15 residues. Germline CDR1 reads SNHLY; CDR2 reads FYNNEI. The CDR3 DNA reads TGTGCCAGCAGCCGGGACAGGGGATCGAACACTGAAGCTTTCTTT. It encodes CASSRDRGSNTEAFF.

This chain connects TRBV6-5 to TRBJ1-5; D unclear. The V end lost 5 bases, the J end lost 2 bases, and 7 bases lay between the germline ends. CDR1 MNHEY and CDR2 SVGAGI come from the germline V gene. CDR3 length: 13 residues. CDR3 in amino acids: CASSKRGNQPQHF. The DNA for the CDR3 is TGTGCCAGCAGTAAGAGGGGCAATCAGCCCCAGCATTTT.

V usage is TRBV28 and J usage is TRBJ2-7; no clear D gene. Germline V lookup: CDR1 MDHEN, CDR2 SYDVKM. The CDR3 runs 12 residues. V lost 5 bases to trimming and J lost 7 bases, with 12 bases between them. The CDR3 nucleotides read TGTGCCAGCAGTACCCCTTTGGAGGAGCAGTACTTC. Translation: CASSTPLEEQYF.

The J gene is TRBJ2-1, the V gene TRBV11-2; TRBD1 aligns across 9 bases. Trimming took 6 bases from V and 6 from J; bases not matched to a gene: 6. Germline assignment: CDR1 SGHAT and CDR2 FQNNGV. CDR3 length equals 14 residues. This chain's CDR3 is CASRRPGQGNEQFF. The CDR3 coding sequence is TGTGCCAGCAGACGACCGGGACAGGGCAATGAGCAGTTCTTC.

The chain links TRBV9 to TRBJ2-2; 7 bases fit TRBD2. There are 13 residues in the CDR3. CDR1 SGDLS and CDR2 YYNGEE come from the germline V gene. The V segment lost 7 bases and the J segment 8 bases; nucleotides outside the gene matches: 8. Here the CDR3 DNA reads TGTGCCAGCGACGTTGGGACTACGGGGGAGCTGTTTTTT. Protein product: CASDVGTTGELFF.

This chain connects TRBV5-1 to TRBJ2-3, with D unclear. CDR3 length equals 16 residues. The ends were cut back, 0 bases at V and 0 bases at J, with 11 bases in the middle. Per the germline V gene, CDR1 is SGHRS and CDR2 is YFSETQ. The CDR3 sequence: CASSLAILESTDTQYF. CDR3 nucleotides: TGCGCCAGCAGCTTGGCGATTCTAGAGAGCACAGATACGCAGTATTTT.

The chain is built from TRBV19 and TRBJ2-7; unclear D gene. CDR1 and CDR2 from the germline V gene are LNHDA and SQIVND (reference sequence). V was cut by 4 bases and J by 3 bases, with 4 bases left in between. The CDR3 runs to 11 residues. CDR3 nucleotide sequence: TGTGCCAGTAGTAATTACTACGAGCAGTACTTC. Encoded protein: CASSNYYEQYF.

The CDR3 region has the DNA TGTGCCAGCAGCTTAGCGGGGGCTAGCGGGAGAGCAGGGGAGCTGTTTTTT. It specifies CASSLAGASGRAGELFF. The V call is TRBV7-2, the J call TRBJ2-2; TRBD2 matches at 10 bases. Per germline, CDR1 SGHTA and CDR2 FQGNSA. Losses at the gene ends were 0 bases for V and 8 bases for J; bases not matched to a gene: 9. The CDR3 is made up of 17 amino acids. Supplemented by reference TRBV7-2 and TRBJ2-2, the full variable domain reads GAGVSQSPSNKVTEKGKDVELRCDPISGHTALYWYRQSLGQGLEFLIYFQGNSAPDKSGLPSDRFSAERTGGSVSTLTIQRTQQEDSAVYLCASSLAGASGRAGELFFGEGSRLTVL.